This T cell receptor (beta chain) appears in the sequencing data of a study of blood T cell repertoires in COVID-19. Repertoires were generated with immunoSEQ multiplex PCR, while TCRdb's copy carries only in-frame clones and drops some. This table has about half a million clones, approximately 89% appearing once. The CDR3 consists of 11 residues. V lost 11 bases and J lost 4, with 9 bases in between. Per the germline V gene, CDR1 is LNHDA and CDR2 is SQIVND (reference sequence). The specimen was peripheral blood. The rearrangement joins TRBV19 to TRBJ2-1; possible D gene TRBD1, 6 bases. This sequence originates from a man between 18 and 35 years old with COVID-19, enrolled during active disease. The CDR3 protein is CASRGYNEQFF. The CDR3 nucleotides read TGTGCCTCAAGGGGGTACAATGAGCAGTTCTTC.